This is a list of T cell receptor beta chains from one sample in a study of T cell repertoires in cytomegalovirus infection. Each CDR3 protein is one row after TCRdb ran MiXCR on the reads. The data contain under 200,000 distinct CDR3 sequences, roughly 9% of them singletons. The sample taken for sequencing was PBMCs. Receptors were obtained from a human donor in good health (CMV status not recorded). Some clones in this sample may be carry-over from other donors' samples. CDR3s include the opening cysteine and the closing phenylalanine or tryptophan. The order of the fields is CDR3 DNA, CDR3 protein, J gene, D gene, clone size, V gene. D genes are given only for firm matches. Clone size, where shown, is once, few, many, or a class for clones that have expanded.

TGCAGCGTGGACACACATGGTGAGCAGTTCTTC | CSVDTHGEQFF | TRBJ2-1 | . | few | TRBV29-1
TGTGCCAGCGGCGGACAGGGTCCTAACTATGGCTACACCTTC | CASGGQGPNYGYTF | TRBJ1-2 | TRBD1 | . | TRBV28
TGCAGTGCTAGAGATCAAGGCAGGGATCGCTATAGCAATCAGCCCCAGCATTTT | CSARDQGRDRYSNQPQHF | TRBJ1-5 | . | many | TRBV20-1
TGCAGTGGTAACCGACTAGCGGGAGGTGAAGAGCAGTACTTC | CSGNRLAGGEEQYF | TRBJ2-7 | TRBD2 | few | TRBV20-1
TGTGCCAGCAGCTTAGCCCCCTCCGATGAGCAGTTCTTC | CASSLAPSDEQFF | TRBJ2-1 | . | many | TRBV7-3
TGTGCCAGCAGTTTATGGTATATTGATGACAGGGGGCCCTCTGGAAACACCATATATTTT | CASSLWYIDDRGPSGNTIYF | TRBJ1-3 | TRBD1 | many | TRBV28
TGTGCCAGCAGTTTCGCAGGTGCCAGCAATCAGCCCCAGCATTTT | CASSFAGASNQPQHF | TRBJ1-5 | . | . | TRBV12-3/TRBV12-4
TGTGCCAGCAGGGTTAGCGGGAGTTCCTACAATGAGCAGTTCTTC | CASRVSGSSYNEQFF | TRBJ2-1 | TRBD2 | . | TRBV14
TGTGCCAGCAGCTGGACAGCTGGGGGCAATGAGCAGTTCTTC | CASSWTAGGNEQFF | TRBJ2-1 | . | . | TRBV6-2/TRBV6-3
TGTGCCAGCAGCTTGGGCGGCGAGGCGTTCTACGAGCAGTACTTC | CASSLGGEAFYEQYF | TRBJ2-7 | . | many | TRBV7-8
TGTGCCAGCGGGCCGGTTGCGGGGAACACCGGGGAGCTGTTTTTT | CASGPVAGNTGELFF | TRBJ2-2 | . | many | TRBV28
TGCAGTGCTAGACCATGGGAGGGACTAGCGGGGGGGAATGAGCAGTTCTTC | CSARPWEGLAGGNEQFF | TRBJ2-1 | TRBD2 | many | TRBV20-1
TGTGCCAGCAGCCACCCGCGGTACAATGAGCAGTTCTTC | CASSHPRYNEQFF | TRBJ2-1 | . | many | TRBV7-9
TGTGCCAGCAGCCAGACTAGCGGTGGTGAGCAGTTCTTC | CASSQTSGGEQFF | TRBJ2-1 | TRBD2 | . | TRBV11-2